A selection of T cell receptor beta chains follows, all from one sample in a study of shared clonotypes between healthy human individuals. Data came from immunoSEQ multiplex PCR; TCRdb stores just in-frame clones and leaves some out. The table shows about 2.1 million clones, with around 93% occurring only once. Source material: naive CD8+ T cells from PBMCs. All receptors derive from a young man in good health. Some clones in this sample may be carry-over from other donors' samples. Each CDR3 is given with its conserved first and last residue. D genes are given only for firm matches. Clone size is given for some rows only: seen once, a few or many times, or a class if the clone is expanded.

clone size	D gene	V gene	J gene	CDR3 DNA	CDR3 protein
once	TRBD2	TRBV11-2	TRBJ2-1	TGTGCCAGCAGCTTAGCCGGGGCTAGCGGGAGCTCCTACAATGAGCAGTTCTTC	CASSLAGASGSSYNEQFF
.	.	TRBV15	TRBJ1-2	TGTGCCACCAAAGAAGAAGGGAGCTATGGCTACACCTTC	CATKEEGSYGYTF
.	.	TRBV5-6	TRBJ2-7	TGTGCCAGCAGCTTGGTGGGAGGAGTGGCTTACGAGCAGTACTTC	CASSLVGGVAYEQYF
.	TRBD2	TRBV5-1	TRBJ2-7	TGCGCCAGCAGCTTGGGGCTCGGAAGCGGGAGAACCTACGAGCAGTACTTC	CASSLGLGSGRTYEQYF
.	TRBD2	TRBV5-4	TRBJ2-2	TGTGCCAGCAGCGAACGGGAGGGGAACACCGGGGAGCTGTTTTTT	CASSEREGNTGELFF
.	TRBD2	TRBV12-5	TRBJ2-7	TGTGCTAGTGGTTTGTCACAGACTAGCGGGGGCGAGCAGTACTTC	CASGLSQTSGGEQYF
.	.	TRBV6-5	TRBJ2-7	TGTGCCAGCAGTTATGGGGAAAGCGCCTACGAGCAGTACTTC	CASSYGESAYEQYF
.	TRBD2	TRBV15	TRBJ2-7	TGTGCCACCAGCAGAGATCGGGAGGTCTCACGTTCCGAGCAGTACTTC	CATSRDREVSRSEQYF
.	TRBD1	TRBV11-2	TRBJ2-1	TGTGCCAGCAGCGCAACGACAAGGGGGCGCGCCTACAATGAGCAGTTCTTC	CASSATTRGRAYNEQFF
.	.	TRBV9	TRBJ2-7	TGTGCCAGCAGCAGCGGCGACTCCTACGAGCAGTACTTC	CASSSGDSYEQYF
.	.	TRBV5-1	TRBJ2-7	TGCGCCAGCAGCATAGGTGGGGGATCCTACGAGCAGTACTTC	CASSIGGGSYEQYF
.	.	TRBV28	TRBJ2-2	TGTGCCAGCAGTTTTATTAGCGACGGACCCGGGGAGCTGTTTTTT	CASSFISDGPGELFF
.	TRBD1	TRBV5-6	TRBJ2-7	TGTGCCAGCAGCTACAGGGGCCTCTACGAGCAGTACTTC	CASSYRGLYEQYF
.	TRBD2	TRBV7-2	TRBJ2-7	TGTGCCAGCAGCTTCACTAGCGGGAGTCGATACGAGCAGTACTTC	CASSFTSGSRYEQYF
.	.	TRBV6-6	TRBJ2-1	TGTGCCAGCAGTTACTCGACCGGCGGGATTGGAAATGAGCAGTTCTTC	CASSYSTGGIGNEQFF
.	TRBD2	TRBV7-8	TRBJ2-3	TGTGCCAGCAGCTTAGGTATTAGCGGGAGGGATACGCAGTATTTT	CASSLGISGRDTQYF
.	TRBD2	TRBV4-1	TRBJ2-7	TGCGCCAGCAGCCAAGATGGCGGGAGGGCCTTGTTCCGCGAGCAGTACTTC	CASSQDGGRALFREQYF
.	TRBD2	TRBV4-1	TRBJ2-7	TGCGCCAGCAGCCAAGATCTGTTGCCTAGCGGGAGGTACGAGCAGTACTTC	CASSQDLLPSGRYEQYF
.	.	TRBV5-5	TRBJ2-7	TGTGCCAGCAGCAACGACGGTATCTACGAGCAGTACTTC	CASSNDGIYEQYF
.	.	TRBV6-5	TRBJ1-1	TGTGCCAGCAGTTACTCGTGGGAGGGAATTGAAGCTTTCTTT	CASSYSWEGIEAFF
.	.	TRBV7-9	TRBJ1-2	TGTGCCAGCAGCCCTGCTGGACAGTTCTCTTCCTATGGCTACACCTTC	CASSPAGQFSSYGYTF
.	.	TRBV5-1	TRBJ2-1	TGCGCCAGCAGCTTGGAAGTTCGGCGGGATCGAGATGAGCAGTTCTTC	CASSLEVRRDRDEQFF
.	TRBD2	TRBV28	TRBJ2-1	TGTGCCAGCAGTTTCGGGGACTATAACAATGAGCAGTTCTTC	CASSFGDYNNEQFF
once	TRBD1	TRBV7-9	TRBJ2-7	TGTGCCAGCAGCGGGGACAGATACGAGCAGTACTTC	CASSGDRYEQYF
.	.	TRBV2	TRBJ2-1	TGTGCCAGCAGCCAAACAAGCGGAAGCTCCTACAATGAGCAGTTCTTC	CASSQTSGSSYNEQFF
.	.	TRBV5-4	TRBJ2-7	TGTGCCAGCAGCTTTCACAACTACGAGCAGTACTTC	CASSFHNYEQYF
once	.	TRBV29-1	TRBJ2-5	TGCAGCGTTGTTGGAGAGACCCAGTACTTC	CSVVGETQYF
.	TRBD2	TRBV6-6	TRBJ2-1	TGTGCCAGCAGTTACGGGCTAGCGGGAGACTACAATGAGCAGTTCTTC	CASSYGLAGDYNEQFF
.	.	TRBV4-2	TRBJ2-1	TGTGCCAGCAGCCCTGAGGGAGCAGGCGCCTACAATGAGCAGTTCTTC	CASSPEGAGAYNEQFF
.	TRBD2	TRBV19	TRBJ2-1	TGTGCCAGTAGGAAAAACCGGGGGGACTCATACAATGAGCAGTTCTTC	CASRKNRGDSYNEQFF
.	.	TRBV9	TRBJ2-7	TGTGCCAGCAGCGTAGGGTCGGCAGGGGATTGGTACGAGCAGTACTTC	CASSVGSAGDWYEQYF
.	TRBD1	TRBV10-3	TRBJ2-6	TGTGCCACCCGTAACCCGGCCAGGGGGTGGGCTGGGGCCAACGTCCTGACTTTC	CATRNPARGWAGANVLTF
.	.	TRBV6-5	TRBJ1-1	TGTGCCAGCAGCCGAGGACTGAACACTGAAGCTTTCTTT	CASSRGLNTEAFF
.	.	TRBV6-1	TRBJ2-6	TGTGCCAGCAGTGGGACACAGGGACCTGGGGCCAACGTCCTGACTTTC	CASSGTQGPGANVLTF
once	TRBD1	TRBV19	TRBJ1-1	TGTGCCAGTAGCCGACAGGGGCACTTGAACACTGAAGCTTTCTTT	CASSRQGHLNTEAFF
.	.	TRBV6-5	TRBJ1-3	TGTGCCAGCAGGACAGACAGTCTCTCTGGAAACACCATATATTTT	CASRTDSLSGNTIYF
.	TRBD2	TRBV7-9	TRBJ2-1	TGTGCCAGCAGCGTTAGCGGGGTATACAATGAGCAGTTCTTC	CASSVSGVYNEQFF
.	.	TRBV11-2	TRBJ2-1	TGTGCCAGCAGCTCCTTTGATGGGGGGAGCTCCTACAATGAGCAGTTCTTC	CASSSFDGGSSYNEQFF
once	.	TRBV7-8	TRBJ2-7	TGTGCCAGCAGCCTGTACGACGGCTCCTACGAGCAGTACTTC	CASSLYDGSYEQYF
.	.	TRBV9	TRBJ2-1	TGTGCCAGCAGCCCTCAGGACTATCGGTTCTACAATGAGCAGTTCTTC	CASSPQDYRFYNEQFF
.	TRBD2	TRBV7-6	TRBJ2-7	TGTGCCAGCAGCCCTCTCGCGGGAGGGCTCGAGCAGTACTTC	CASSPLAGGLEQYF
once	TRBD2	TRBV11-2	TRBJ2-1	TGTGCCAGCAGCGGTCCTAGCGGGAGGGCGTTTGAGCAGTTCTTC	CASSGPSGRAFEQFF
.	.	TRBV27	TRBJ1-6	TGTGCCAGCAGTGCGATACAGGGACGGCATAATTCACCCCTCCACTTT	CASSAIQGRHNSPLHF
.	.	TRBV14	TRBJ1-4	TGTGCCAGCAGCCAAGTTATGGGTTCAACTAATGAAAAACTGTTTTTT	CASSQVMGSTNEKLFF
once	.	TRBV4-3	TRBJ1-2	TGCGCCAGCAGCCTGAAAAGAGGGGGAACAGGAGCTAACTATGGCTACACCTTC	CASSLKRGGTGANYGYTF
.	.	TRBV27	TRBJ1-5	TGTGCCAGCAGTTTGGTCGGGGGCAATCAGCCCCAGCATTTT	CASSLVGGNQPQHF
.	.	TRBV7-9	TRBJ2-1	TGTGCCAGCAGCATCAGCTGGAATGAGCAGTTCTTC	CASSISWNEQFF
once	TRBD1	TRBV5-1	TRBJ2-5	TGCGCCAGCAGCTTGGCGGTCCGGGACAGTGGGCCCCAAGAGACCCAGTACTTC	CASSLAVRDSGPQETQYF
.	.	TRBV2	TRBJ2-3	TGTGCCAGCAGTGGGCCAGCCCTTAGCACAGATACGCAGTATTTT	CASSGPALSTDTQYF
few	.	TRBV27	TRBJ1-1	TGTGCCAGCAGTTTAGGAGGGATGAACACTGAAGCTTTCTTT	CASSLGGMNTEAFF
.	.	TRBV9	TRBJ2-5	TGTGCCAGCAGCGTAGGGGTCCGGCTAGCATTGACGGAGACCCAGTACTTC	CASSVGVRLALTETQYF
once	TRBD1	TRBV7-9	TRBJ2-7	TGTGCCAGCAGCGAATGGGGACAGGGAAGTGGCGAGCAGTACTTC	CASSEWGQGSGEQYF
.	.	TRBV2	TRBJ2-7	TGTGCCAGCAGAGAGACTAGTTTCTACGAGCAGTACTTC	CASRETSFYEQYF
.	.	TRBV18	TRBJ1-1	TGTGCCAGCTCACCTGTTGGGTTTGGGAACACTGAAGCTTTCTTT	CASSPVGFGNTEAFF